This T cell receptor (beta chain) emerged from a study of T-cell reconstitution after alpha-beta-depleted transplantation in children. The study's findings and limits: One year post-transplant, T-cell counts and diversity were largely derived from T cells produced anew.

This clonotype was observed a handful of times. Its antigen remains unidentified. CDR1 is SGHVS, CDR2 FNYEAQ, per germline. The V and J ends lost 0 bases and 4 bases respectively, with 21 bases between them. The CDR3 totals 18 residues. Preparing the TCRbeta library involved the use of unique molecular identifiers. TCRdb reprocessed the PCR reads with MiXCR, giving one entry per CDR3 protein. The sample yields 200,000 to 250,000 distinct CDR3 sequences, around 9.9% seen once. This receptor was taken from a child under two years old with acute myeloid leukemia, due to receive a stem cell transplant. The sample in question was PBMCs, obtained before TCRalphabeta/CD19-depleted stem cell transplant. The chain employs TRBV7-6 and TRBJ1-2, with D perhaps matching TRBD1 (6 bases). The CDR3: CASSLARLGGGSFYGYTF. For the CDR3, the DNA is TGTGCCAGCAGCTTAGCGCGGTTGGGGGGCGGTAGTTTCTATGGCTACACCTTC. Supplemented by reference TRBV7-6 and TRBJ1-2, the full variable domain reads GAGVSQSPRYKVTKRGQDVALRCDPISGHVSLYWYRQALGQGPEFLTYFNYEAQQDKSGLPNDRFSAERPEGSISTLTIQRTEQRDSAMYRCASSLARLGGGSFYGYTFGSGTRLTVV.